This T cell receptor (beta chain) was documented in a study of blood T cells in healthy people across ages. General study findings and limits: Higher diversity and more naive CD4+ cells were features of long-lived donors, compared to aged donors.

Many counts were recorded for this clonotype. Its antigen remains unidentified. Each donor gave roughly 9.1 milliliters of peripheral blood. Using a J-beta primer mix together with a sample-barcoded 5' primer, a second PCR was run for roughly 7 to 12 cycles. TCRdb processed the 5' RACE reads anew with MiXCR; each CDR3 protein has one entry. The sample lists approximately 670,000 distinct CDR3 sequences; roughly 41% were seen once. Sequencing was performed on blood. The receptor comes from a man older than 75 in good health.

CDR3: CSARGGMYFGSLTNYGYTF. In nucleotides, the CDR3 is TGCAGTGCTAGAGGGGGAATGTACTTTGGCAGTCTCACTAACTATGGCTACACCTTC. The V and J genes are TRBV20-1 and TRBJ1-2, with D unclear. The CDR3 contains 19 residues. CDR1 and CDR2 from the germline V gene are DFQATT and SNEGSKA (reference sequence). V dropped 1 base and J dropped 0 bases, with 24 bases sitting between them.